The present entry profiles one TCR beta chain with its context. Assay used: immunoSEQ multiplex PCR; TCRdb lists only in-frame clones, some missing. The sample includes around 2.1 million clones, about 92% of them seen just once. These data belong to a study of shared clonotypes between healthy human individuals. CDR1 and CDR2 from the germline V gene are MDHEN and SYDVKM. V gave up 4 bases and J gave up 8 bases; unmatched junction bases: 4. The CDR3 totals 14 residues. Positively selected for CCR7, the CD45RO-negative cells used as naive CD8 cells excluded terminally differentiated effector memory CD45RA+ cells.

The chain carries TRBV28 and TRBJ1-4; 10 positions match TRBD1. This TCR was sampled from a man between 18 and 35 years old in good health. Some clones in this sample may be carry-over from other donors' samples. The sample consisted of naive CD8+ T cells from PBMCs. CDR3 nucleotides: TGTGCCAGCAGTTCCCCGGGACAGGGGGAAAAACTGTTTTTT. Translated: CASSSPGQGEKLFF.